This TCR beta chain was sequenced during a study of CD8 T cells in Susac syndrome. It was with random hexamers that roughly 0.5 to 1 ug RNA was reverse transcribed. An immunoSEQ multiplex PCR generated amplified TCR beta CDR3 products spanning 54 Vbeta and 13 Jbeta. MiXCR, run by TCRdb on the immunoSEQ multiplex PCR reads, gives a single entry per CDR3 protein. The sample carries approximately 170,000 distinct CDR3 sequences, less than 95% recorded once. Germline CDR1 and CDR2: DFQATT and SNEGSKA (reference sequence). This CDR3 is 12 amino acids long. V lost 3 bases and J 2 bases, leaving 6 bases between the germline ends. It was negative isolation that provided the CD8+ and CD4+ T cells, whereas TEMRA cells were enriched by FACS.

Sequencing used CD4+ T cells from PBMCs. This TCR derives from a human donor with multiple sclerosis. The chain has TRBV20-1 and TRBJ2-3; D uncertain. The CDR3 DNA sequence: TGCAGTGCTAGGGTCAACACAGATACGCAGTATTTT. Residues: CSARVNTDTQYF.